Below are 29 T cell receptor beta chains sequenced from a single sample in a study of molecular identifiers for immune sequencing clone quantification (dated by TCRdb to the late 2010s). Receptors were amplified or captured by PCR. Sequencing was performed on a NextSeq 500. TCRdb reanalyzed the raw reads on its own, using fastp at Q25 for trimming and MiXCR for clone calling, and kept in-frame beta chains. Every CDR3 protein is listed once, alongside the most common genes and DNA of its rows. The sample table holds roughly 50,000 distinct CDR3 sequences, of which around 34% were seen once. The leading ten clones occupy less than 5% of the sample. What was sequenced was naive CD8+ T cells from blood, with Jurkat cell RNA spiked in. The sample's cell subset or site label is to be understood as: FACS-sorted CD8+CD4-CCR7+CD45RA+ naive T cells. The source of these receptors is a human donor in good health. Some libraries in this study had Jurkat cell RNA spiked in.

By sample fraction, this clonotype is medium-sized. The J gene is TRBJ2-2, the V gene TRBV29-1; the D is unclear. CDR3 length: 13 amino acids. V lost 0 bases and J 3 bases, leaving 5 bases between the germline ends. Germline assignment: CDR1 SQVTM and CDR2 ANQGSEA. The CDR3 region has the DNA TGCAGCGTTGAAGATCGGGACACCGGGGAGCTGTTTTTT. Protein sequence: CSVEDRDTGELFF.

This clonotype has just one count. This sequence may be a read error, since a much larger clone differs from it by one base. In this CDR3 the conserved last residue, phenylalanine or tryptophan, is missing, so a read error is likely. CDR3 sequence reads: CASSFPVQETQYI. CDR3 DNA sequence: TGTGCCAGCAGTTTTCCGGTTCAGGAGACCCAGTACATC. The genes are TRBV28 and TRBJ2-5, with D unresolved. The germline CDR1 and CDR2 sequences are MDHEN and SYDVKM. Trimming shortened V by 3 bases and J by 5 bases, and 10 bases separated the two germline ends. The CDR3 contains 13 residues.

The rearrangement links TRBV4-2 to TRBJ2-7, with TRBD1 identical over 9 bases. The CDR3 runs to 13 residues. Per germline, CDR1 LGHNA and CDR2 YNFKEQ. V gave up 8 bases and J gave up 5 bases; unmatched junction bases: 7. The CDR3 DNA is TGTGCCAGCTCTGGCACAGGGGGCGACGAGCAGTACTTC. It is translated as CASSGTGGDEQYF.

In its sample, this clonotype was seen many times. The chain joins TRBV4-3 to TRBJ2-3, with 12 bases matching TRBD2. The germline V gene encodes CDR1 LGHNA and CDR2 YSLEER. V lost 0 bases to trimming and J lost 4 bases; unmatched junction nucleotides: 2. The CDR3 is 16 residues long. The CDR3 loop is CASSQETSGSSDTQYF. The CDR3 DNA reads TGCGCCAGCAGCCAAGAGACTAGCGGGAGTTCAGATACGCAGTATTTT.

Concerning this clonotype itself: Since a much larger clone is just one base distant, this may be a read error. This chain links TRBV2 with TRBJ2-7; D is uncertain. This CDR3 is built from 11 residues. The ends were cut back, 6 bases at V and 3 bases at J, with 6 bases in the middle. Germline V gene lookup returns CDR1 SNHLY and CDR2 FYNNEI. This CDR3 reads CASRAVYEQYF. Here the CDR3 DNA reads TGTGCCAGCAGAGCTGTCTACGAGCAGTACTTC.

As concerns this clonotype: A much more abundant neighbour one base away suggests this may be a read error. The genes are TRBV25-1 and TRBJ1-1; D is possibly TRBD1 (6 bases). The V gene lost 6 bases and the J gene lost 4 bases, with 12 bases spanning the gap. CDR3 length: 13 residues. Germline values: CDR1 MGHDK, CDR2 SYGVNS. The CDR3: CASSRSGVTEAFF. In DNA, the CDR3 is TGTGCCAGCAGCAGGTCAGGGGTCACTGAAGCTTTCTTT.

This clonotype was counted at least ten times. The chain joins TRBV7-9 to TRBJ2-1; the D gene is possibly TRBD1 (5 bases). Germline CDR1 reads SEHNR; CDR2 reads FQNEAQ (reference sequence). Trimming removed 5 bases from V and 7 bases from J, with 12 bases in between. The CDR3 has 13 amino acids. The CDR3: CASSRQTVNEQFF. CDR3 bases: TGTGCCAGCAGCCGACAGACAGTAAATGAGCAGTTCTTC.

The chain uses TRBV7-2 and TRBJ2-3, with TRBD2 matching over 11 bases. V lost 5 bases to trimming and J lost 3 bases; unmatched junction nucleotides: 4. Germline V gene sequence: CDR1 SGHTA, CDR2 FQGNSA. This CDR3 spans 15 amino acids. The CDR3 sequence is CASSALAGGTDTQYF. CDR3 nucleotide sequence: TGTGCCAGCAGCGCTCTAGCGGGAGGTACAGATACGCAGTATTTT. Together with reference TRBV7-2 and TRBJ2-3, the CDR3 gives the full variable domain: GAGVSQSPSNKVTEKGKDVELRCDPISGHTALYWYRQSLGQGLEFLIYFQGNSAPDKSGLPSDRFSAERTGGSVSTLTIQRTQQEDSAVYLCASSALAGGTDTQYFGPGTRLTVL.

This clonotype has at least ten counts. The V and J genes are TRBV7-6 and TRBJ2-1; the match to TRBD2 covers 10 bases. Germline trimming cut 3 bases from V and 7 bases from J; bases unmatched to any gene: 3. Germline V gives CDR1 SGHVS, CDR2 FNYEAQ. CDR3 length: 14 amino acids. CDR3 region: CASSFTSGENEQFF. CDR3 coding DNA: TGTGCCAGCAGCTTCACTAGCGGGGAGAATGAGCAGTTCTTC.

The chain employs TRBV6-2 or TRBV6-3 and TRBJ2-3, with D tentatively TRBD2 (6 bases). V lost 10 bases to trimming and J lost 4 bases, with 15 bases between them. This CDR3 spans 13 amino acids. Germline CDR1 reads MNHEY; CDR2 reads SVGEGT. The CDR3 spells CATRDSLADTQYF. DNA of the CDR3: TGTGCCACCCGGGACTCCCTAGCAGATACGCAGTATTTT.

The chain combines TRBV18 with TRBJ2-1; TRBD1 or TRBD2 may be the D gene (6 bases each). Germline CDR1 and CDR2: KGHSH and LQKENI. The germline V and J ends were trimmed by 3 bases and 3 bases, with 18 bases remaining between them. The CDR3 contains 17 residues. CDR3 region: CASSPFSAGHLYNEQFF. In nucleotides, the CDR3 is TGTGCCAGCTCACCGTTTTCTGCGGGACACCTCTACAATGAGCAGTTCTTC.

This chain joins TRBV28 and TRBJ2-7; D is unresolved. CDR1 is MDHEN, CDR2 SYDVKM, per germline. Deletions cut 5 bases from V and 7 bases from J, with 12 bases between. The CDR3 is made up of 12 amino acids. The CDR3 spells CASSVGRREQYF. Written as DNA, the CDR3 is TGTGCCAGCAGTGTTGGTCGCCGAGAGCAGTACTTC.

This clonotype appeared a few times. J is TRBJ2-7 and V is TRBV6-5; D is ambiguous. The V gene's germline CDR1 is MNHEY and CDR2 SVGAGI. Trimming removed 2 bases from V and 5 bases from J, with 10 bases in between. This CDR3 comprises 13 residues. The CDR3 loop reads CASSYTTWDEQYF. Here the CDR3 DNA reads TGTGCCAGCAGTTACACCACCTGGGACGAGCAGTACTTC.

On this clonotype: One end of the junction fails to match germline, which may point to a read error. The chain couples TRBV14 to TRBJ2-7; no reliable D call. Germline CDR1 SGHDN, CDR2 FVKESK. This CDR3 spans 11 amino acids. As DNA, the CDR3 is TGTGCCAGCAGCCCCGGCTACGGGCAGTACTTC. This gives the protein CASSPGYGQYF.

Of note for this clonotype: One base away lies a much larger clone, so this may be a sequencing read error. Here the CDR3 omits its conserved ending phenylalanine or tryptophan, so a read error is the likely source. The V and J genes are TRBV10-2 and TRBJ1-2; D is unclear. Germline V gene lookup returns CDR1 WSHSY and CDR2 SAAADI. The V gene lost 2 bases and the J gene lost 4 bases, with 11 bases spanning the gap. The CDR3 covers 14 residues. The CDR3 nucleotides read TGCGCCAGCAGTGAGGGACCTTCGTTCTATGGCTACACCTAC. Its protein is CASSEGPSFYGYTY.

As to this clonotype: The junction differs from germline at one of its ends, possibly a read error. The chain links TRBV6-4 to TRBJ2-6, with D possibly TRBD1 on 5 matching bases. Germline V gene sequence: CDR1 MRHNA, CDR2 SNTAGT. The length of the CDR3 is 15 residues. The CDR3: CASKSRASGANVLPF. The CDR3 DNA reads as TGTGCCAGCAAGTCCAGGGCCTCTGGGGCCAACGTCCTGCCTTTC.

The chain links TRBV6-2 or TRBV6-3 to TRBJ2-2; D gene ambiguous. The germline gives CDR1 MNHEY, CDR2 SVGEGT. The CDR3 extends over 18 amino acids. V lost 0 bases to trimming and J lost 0 bases, with 14 bases between them. The DNA for the CDR3 is TGTGCCAGCAGTTACTCGTTTGGACGCTATACGAACACCGGGGAGCTGTTTTTT. As protein: CASSYSFGRYTNTGELFF.

This clonotype was picked up many times. The genes are TRBV28 and TRBJ1-5; D is perhaps TRBD1 (5 bases). There are 14 residues in the CDR3. From germline, CDR1 is MDHEN and CDR2 SYDVKM. V lost 8 bases to trimming and J lost 2 bases, with 13 bases between them. As DNA, the CDR3 is TGTGCCAGCCTCCGGGGGGTACGCAATCAGCCCCAGCATTTT. The encoded protein is CASLRGVRNQPQHF.

In the case of this clonotype: Relative to the germline gene, one junction end is altered; a read error may explain this. This chain uses TRBV7-3 with TRBJ2-3; TRBD2 matches 13 bases. This CDR3 contains 15 residues. Per the germline V gene, CDR1 is SGHTA and CDR2 is FQGTGA. CDR3 coding DNA: TGTGCCAGCAGCATAACTAGCGGGAGGGCAGATACGCAGTATTTT. The encoded protein is CASSITSGRADTQYF.

At least ten counts were recorded for this clonotype. The V and J genes are TRBV28 and TRBJ2-7; 9 bases align to TRBD1. V lost 7 bases, J lost 6 bases, and 16 bases stayed unmatched. Germline CDR1 MDHEN, CDR2 SYDVKM. The CDR3 length is 16 residues. The CDR3 spells CASTPRVNRGLREQYF. CDR3 DNA sequence: TGTGCCAGCACCCCGCGTGTGAACAGGGGGCTTCGCGAGCAGTACTTC.

This clonotype was recorded many times. The rearrangement joins TRBV6-5 to TRBJ2-3; 8 nucleotides line up with TRBD1. Germline V gives CDR1 MNHEY, CDR2 SVGAGI. This CDR3 is built from 14 residues. The J segment lost 4 bases and the V segment lost 5 bases, leaving 5 bases of the junction unmatched. The CDR3 is CASSPMDRADTQYF. The CDR3 DNA follows: TGTGCCAGCAGTCCTATGGACAGGGCAGATACGCAGTATTTT.

The rearrangement links TRBV29-1 to TRBJ2-7, with 7 bases identical to TRBD2. Germline CDR1 is SQVTM and CDR2 is ANQGSEA. The CDR3 runs to 15 residues. Trimming took 2 bases from V and 5 from J; bases not matched to a gene: 12. CDR3 DNA sequence: TGCAGCGTTGAATGGGTCCAGGGAGGGTTAAACGAGCAGTACTTC. This sequence encodes CSVEWVQGGLNEQYF.

The chain combines TRBV4-2 with TRBJ2-7, with 7 bases lining up with TRBD2. Germline trimming cut 0 bases from V and 5 bases from J; bases unmatched to any gene: 7. The CDR3 runs to 15 residues. In germline, CDR1 is LGHNA, CDR2 YNFKEQ. The CDR3, as DNA: TGTGCCAGCAGCCAAGATGGACTAGTGGGTAACGAGCAGTACTTC. Translated: CASSQDGLVGNEQYF.

This clonotype was picked up a small number of times. V usage is TRBV6-2 or TRBV6-3 and J usage is TRBJ2-2, with 8 bases lining up with TRBD2. With 5 bases clipped from V and 5 bases from J, the junction kept 7 bases outside the gene matches. Germline CDR1 and CDR2: MNHEY and SVGEGT. This CDR3 has 15 residues. The DNA of the CDR3 is TGTGCCAGCAGTCAAGCGGGAGTGAAGACCGGGGAGCTGTTTTTT. It specifies CASSQAGVKTGELFF.

This clonotype was seen many times. The chain has TRBV4-3 and TRBJ2-3, with TRBD2 matching over 7 bases. Germline-derived CDR1 and CDR2 are LGHNA and YSLEER. V shed 0 bases, J shed 15 bases, and the junction held 9 bases outside the gene matches. The CDR3 extends over 13 amino acids. The CDR3: CASSQEPPAGEYF. The DNA of the CDR3 is TGCGCCAGCAGCCAAGAGCCACCGGCGGGAGAATATTTT.

This rearrangement joins TRBV20-1 to TRBJ2-7; D gene uncertain. The CDR3 covers 15 residues. Germline V gene lookup returns CDR1 DFQATT and CDR2 SNEGSKA (reference sequence). The germline V and J ends were trimmed by 1 base and 3 bases, with 16 bases remaining between them. CDR3 in amino acids: CSARVTRNIRYEQYF. As DNA, the CDR3 is TGCAGTGCTAGAGTTACCCGAAATATCCGCTACGAGCAGTACTTC.

Regarding this clonotype: The junction shows a germline mismatch at one end, possibly a read error. This chain's CDR3 is CASSLTGMKTAAFF. The DNA for the CDR3 is TGTGCCAGCAGCTTAACAGGGATGAAAACTGCAGCTTTCTTT. This rearrangement joins TRBV7-8 to TRBJ1-1; D might be TRBD1 (6 bases). This CDR3 contains 14 residues. Germline V lookup: CDR1 SGHVS, CDR2 FQNEAQ.

At least ten counts were recorded for this clonotype. V is TRBV7-9 and J is TRBJ2-7; the D is unclear. Trimming removed 5 bases at V and 0 bases at J, with 11 bases between. The CDR3 loop spans 14 amino acids. Germline values: CDR1 SEHNR, CDR2 FQNEAQ (reference sequence). The CDR3 DNA sequence: TGTGCCAGCAGCCCACAAAGGAGCTCCTACGAGCAGTACTTC. Its translation: CASSPQRSSYEQYF. Full variable domain (outside the CDR3, taken from reference TRBV7-9 and TRBJ2-7): DTGVSQNPRHKITKRGQNVTFRCDPISEHNRLYWYRQTLGQGPEFLTYFQNEAQLEKSRLLSDRFSAERPKGSFSTLEIQRTEQGDSAMYLCASSPQRSSYEQYFGPGTRLTVT.

This clonotype was seen only a few times. The rearrangement links TRBV9 to TRBJ1-1, with unresolved D. Germline V gene lookup returns CDR1 SGDLS and CDR2 YYNGEE. The V and J ends lost 3 bases and 10 bases respectively, with 10 bases between them. This CDR3 has 11 residues. CDR3 loop: CASSGSEGAFF. The CDR3 region has the DNA TGTGCCAGCAGCGGAAGCGAGGGAGCTTTCTTT.